Shown below are 28 T cell receptor beta chains from a single sample sequenced in a study of T cells in Graves' hyperthyroidism and ophthalmopathy. The source material, RNA transcripts, was used to amplify TCR beta CDR3 regions. HTBI primers were employed in a first-round RT-PCR of the TCR CDR3. TCRdb re-derived calls from the multiplex PCR reads in MiXCR, one entry per CDR3 protein. The table has roughly 630,000 distinct CDR3 sequences, 15% to 19% seen once. Source material: blood. All receptors come from a young woman with Graves' hyperthyroidism.

This clonotype was picked up many times. This chain joins TRBV5-1 and TRBJ2-3, with 11 nucleotides matching TRBD1. CDR1 and CDR2 (germline): SGHRS, YFSETQ. The CDR3 is made up of 15 amino acids. V shed 6 bases, J shed 3 bases, and the junction held 6 bases outside the gene matches. The CDR3 spells CASTVGQGATDTQYF. DNA of the CDR3: TGCGCCAGCACCGTAGGACAGGGGGCTACAGATACGCAGTATTTT.

This clonotype was found many times. The chain couples TRBV7-2 to TRBJ2-1; weak D call: TRBD1 (6 bases). The CDR3 sequence is 14 residues long. Trimming stripped 0 bases from V and 5 bases from J, with 8 bases between. Germline loops: CDR1 SGHTA, CDR2 FQGNSA. The CDR3 reads CASSLAPGDNEQFF. DNA for the CDR3: TGTGCCAGCAGCTTAGCGCCAGGGGACAATGAGCAGTTCTTC. The full variable domain, in which reference TRBV7-2 and TRBJ2-1 provide the parts outside the CDR3, is GAGVSQSPSNKVTEKGKDVELRCDPISGHTALYWYRQSLGQGLEFLIYFQGNSAPDKSGLPSDRFSAERTGGSVSTLTIQRTQQEDSAVYLCASSLAPGDNEQFFGPGTRLTVL.

This clonotype was seen many times. The chain has TRBV12-3 or TRBV12-4 and TRBJ2-1; 12 positions match TRBD2. The CDR3 has 17 residues. With V trimmed by 6 bases and J by 0 bases, 6 bases remained unmatched. CDR3 in DNA: TGTGCCAGCAGCCGGACTAGCGGGGCTTCCTCCTACAATGAGCAGTTCTTC. Translation gives CASSRTSGASSYNEQFF.

This clonotype was counted ten times or more. The chain joins TRBV3-1 to TRBJ1-2; D is possibly TRBD1 (5 bases). Germline-derived CDR1 and CDR2 are LGHDT and YNNKEL (reference sequence). This CDR3 is built from 13 residues. Trimming removed 4 bases at V and 5 bases at J, with 11 bases between. CDR3 bases: TGTGCCAGCAGCCGGGGGGTTGGATATGGCTACACCTTC. Amino acid sequence: CASSRGVGYGYTF.

This chain connects TRBV5-1 to TRBJ2-1, with D unclear. Germline-derived CDR1 and CDR2 are SGHRS and YFSETQ. CDR3 length equals 15 residues. V was clipped by 5 bases and J by 2 bases, with 14 bases between them. The CDR3 DNA reads TGCGCCAGCAGATCCTTTTCGGGCCCCTACAATGAGCAGTTCTTC. Its translation is CASRSFSGPYNEQFF.

The genes are TRBV12-3 or TRBV12-4 and TRBJ2-1, with D possibly matching TRBD2 (7 bases). The ends were cut back, 6 bases at V and 6 bases at J, with 18 bases in the middle. This CDR3 region has 15 residues. CDR3 in DNA: TGTGCCAGCAGCCCCGTAGGGGGGGGGGGCAATGAGCAGTTCTTC. This gives the protein CASSPVGGGGNEQFF.

The table lists this clonotype with a few counts. V usage is TRBV4-1 and J usage is TRBJ2-5; D possibly corresponds to TRBD2 (7 bases). The germline CDR1 and CDR2 sequences are MGHRA and YSYEKL. The CDR3 runs 19 residues. Trimming pared 1 base from V and 6 bases from J, leaving 27 bases between. The CDR3 loop is CASSQVPRPGGTIEKTQYF. As DNA, the CDR3 is TGCGCCAGCAGCCAAGTCCCCCGGCCGGGGGGCACTATAGAGAAGACCCAGTACTTC.

Turning to this clonotype: Possible read error: a much larger clone is one base away. The V gene is TRBV10-3, the J gene TRBJ2-7; 14 nucleotides agree with TRBD2. The CDR3 runs 15 residues. Germline V lookup: CDR1 ENHRY, CDR2 SYGVKD. V gave up 10 bases and J gave up 0 bases; unmatched junction bases: 5. The CDR3 loop reads CATRTSGGSSYEQYF. The CDR3 region has the DNA TGTGCCACCAGGACTAGCGGGGGGAGCTCCTACGAGCAGTACTTC.

The sample holds a few counts of this clonotype. The chain is built from TRBV7-3 and TRBJ2-1, with a tentative D call TRBD2 (6 bases). The CDR3 is 19 amino acids. Trimming stripped 1 base from V and 8 bases from J, with 27 bases between. Germline values: CDR1 SGHTA, CDR2 FQGTGA. CDR3 coding DNA: TGTGCCAGCAGCTTAAGCGTGTCGGCCACTAGACTAGTCCCCTATGAGCAGTTCTTC. This sequence encodes CASSLSVSATRLVPYEQFF.

V and J are TRBV19 and TRBJ1-4; 7 nucleotides match TRBD1. With 8 bases clipped from V and 5 bases from J, the junction kept 8 bases outside the gene matches. The CDR3 runs to 14 residues. The germline V gene has CDR1 LNHDA and CDR2 SQIVND (reference sequence). This CDR3 reads CASSGQQRNEKLFF. The CDR3 DNA sequence: TGTGCCAGTTCGGGACAGCAGAGGAATGAAAAACTGTTTTTT.

For this clonotype: At one of its ends the junction is not consistent with the germline gene, which may arise from a read error. This sequence joins TRBV6-2 or TRBV6-3 and TRBJ2-5; D uncertain. CDR1 and CDR2 from the germline V gene are MNHEY and SVGEGT. The CDR3 runs 11 residues. The CDR3 nucleotides are TGTACCAGCAGCCGCCAAGAGACCCAGTACTTC. This translates into CTSSRQETQYF.

This clonotype was observed at least ten times. The V gene is TRBV6-1, the J gene TRBJ2-5; a weak D match, TRBD2 (5 bases). Looked up from germline, CDR1 is MNHNS and CDR2 is SASEGT. The germline V and J ends were trimmed by 6 bases and 7 bases, with 15 bases remaining between them. This CDR3 has 13 residues. The CDR3 nucleotides read TGTGCCAGCAGGGGTAGTGGAGGAGGGACCCAGTACTTC. This gives the protein CASRGSGGGTQYF.

This clonotype was observed many times. CDR3 protein: CASSYILAGSGHEQYF. In DNA, the CDR3 is TGTGCCAGCAGTTATATCCTAGCGGGGTCGGGCCACGAGCAGTACTTC. The chain uses TRBV6-1 and TRBJ2-7; 9 bases match TRBD2. The CDR3 runs to 16 residues. With V trimmed by 5 bases and J by 5 bases, 13 bases remained unmatched. Germline V gene data show CDR1 as MNHNS and CDR2 as SASEGT.

To note about this clonotype: This may be a read error, as it is one base from a much larger clone. The chain is built from TRBV7-2 and TRBJ2-1; D perhaps matches TRBD1 (6 bases). Germline assignment: CDR1 SGHTA and CDR2 FQGNSA. The CDR3 is 16 amino acids. V was pared by 5 bases and J by 3 bases, with 17 bases between. The CDR3 bases are TGTGCCAGCAGCCCCTCCAAGGGGGAGAACTACAATGAGCAGTTCTTC. Its protein is CASSPSKGENYNEQFF.

This clonotype appeared many times. This rearrangement joins TRBV6-5 to TRBJ2-1; TRBD2 matches at 7 bases. The CDR3 is made up of 16 amino acids. V lost 0 bases to trimming and J lost 9 bases; unmatched junction nucleotides: 11. The germline V gene encodes CDR1 MNHEY and CDR2 SVGAGI. This chain's CDR3 is CASSYSVWEGEAEQFF. CDR3 DNA: TGTGCCAGCAGTTACTCGGTGTGGGAGGGCGAAGCTGAGCAGTTCTTC.

At least ten counts were recorded for this clonotype. This chain joins TRBV7-3 and TRBJ2-2, with D unresolved. This CDR3 is built from 15 residues. The V and J ends lost 3 bases and 0 bases respectively, with 8 bases between them. CDR1 is SGHTA, CDR2 FQGTGA, per germline. This CDR3 is CASSLTRANTGELFF. Written as DNA, the CDR3 is TGTGCCAGCAGCTTGACTCGCGCGAACACCGGGGAGCTGTTTTTT.

This clonotype occurred a few times. The CDR3 protein is CASSALAGGHAANTGELFF. CDR3 DNA: TGTGCCAGCAGTGCACTAGCGGGAGGCCACGCCGCCAACACCGGGGAGCTGTTTTTT. The chain has TRBV6-4 and TRBJ2-2; 12 bases are a match to TRBD2. The CDR3 covers 19 residues. Germline CDR1 and CDR2: MRHNA and SNTAGT. V lost 4 bases and J lost 2; bases outside the gene matches: 11.

This clonotype was counted between two and nine times. This rearrangement joins TRBV6-2 or TRBV6-3 to TRBJ2-1; D tentatively reads TRBD1 or TRBD2 (5 bases each). CDR3 length: 14 amino acids. Trimming removed 5 bases at V and 7 bases at J, with 15 bases between. From germline, CDR1 is MNHEY and CDR2 SVGEGT. The chain's CDR3 is CASSQLGTINEQFF. The CDR3 DNA follows: TGTGCCAGCAGTCAACTCGGGACCATTAATGAGCAGTTCTTC.

The chain links TRBV18 to TRBJ2-7, with D possibly matching TRBD1 (6 bases). Germline V gene lookup returns CDR1 KGHSH and CDR2 LQKENI. Trimming shortened V by 3 bases and J by 5 bases, and 14 bases separated the two germline ends. The CDR3 extends over 14 amino acids. This CDR3 is CASSPNGQTHEQYF. The DNA of the CDR3 is TGTGCCAGCTCACCGAATGGACAGACCCACGAGCAGTACTTC.

About this clonotype itself: This may be a read error, as it is one base from a much larger clone. CDR3 residues: CASSSPPAGPYEQYF. The CDR3 DNA sequence: TGTGCCAGCAGTTCACCTCCAGCGGGGCCCTACGAGCAGTACTTC. V and J are TRBV27 and TRBJ2-7, with 7 bases aligning to TRBD2. With 4 bases clipped from V and 2 bases from J, the junction kept 8 bases outside the gene matches. CDR3 length: 15 amino acids. Looked up from germline, CDR1 is MNHEY and CDR2 is SMNVEV (reference sequence).

The chain uses TRBV7-9 and TRBJ2-7; the D call may be TRBD1 or TRBD2 (5 bases each). The V end was cut by 3 bases, the J end by 2 bases, with 11 bases between. The CDR3 has 14 residues. Germline V lookup: CDR1 SEHNR, CDR2 FQNEAQ (reference sequence). The DNA of the CDR3 is TGTGCCAGCAGCTTCGGGGACCCAGCCTACGAGCAGTACTTC. Its protein is CASSFGDPAYEQYF.

A few counts support this clonotype. The CDR3 reads CASSPPQYQPQHF. The CDR3 nucleotides are TGTGCCAGCTCACCACCCCAGTATCAGCCCCAGCATTTT. This chain uses TRBV18 with TRBJ1-5; D is uncertain. The CDR3 sequence is 13 residues long. Trimming took 0 bases from V and 5 from J, leaving 5 bases between them. The germline V gene encodes CDR1 KGHSH and CDR2 LQKENI.

This clonotype was detected a few times. The J gene is TRBJ2-2, the V gene TRBV5-1; 7 bases line up with TRBD2. Germline CDR1 SGHRS, CDR2 YFSETQ. The CDR3 length is 15 residues. V shed 4 bases and J 6 bases; nucleotides not matched to a gene: 9. The CDR3 sequence is CASSPETSPPGELFF. CDR3 in DNA: TGCGCCAGCAGCCCGGAGACTAGCCCCCCCGGGGAGCTGTTTTTT.

The sample holds many counts of this clonotype. The chain uses TRBV29-1 and TRBJ2-1, with 7 bases fitting TRBD2. The germline V gene encodes CDR1 SQVTM and CDR2 ANQGSEA. Trimming removed 3 bases from V and 4 bases from J; junction bases left unmatched: 9. The CDR3 covers 15 residues. CDR3 amino acids: CSVDQTSRGYNEQFF. CDR3 sequence (DNA): TGCAGCGTTGACCAGACTAGCCGGGGATACAATGAGCAGTTCTTC.

The rearrangement joins TRBV20-1 to TRBJ2-7, with TRBD2 matching 9 bases. Germline CDR1 and CDR2: DFQATT and SNEGSKA (reference sequence). This CDR3 has 15 amino acids. Trimming removed 5 bases from V and 0 bases from J; junction bases left unmatched: 8. The CDR3 coding sequence is TGCAGTGCTGACCTGACTAGCGGATCCTCCTACGAGCAGTACTTC. Protein product: CSADLTSGSSYEQYF.

This clonotype showed up many times. V usage is TRBV13 and J usage is TRBJ1-2, with no clear D. Germline CDR1 and CDR2: PRHDT and FYEKMQ (reference sequence). V lost 4 bases and J lost 6, with 15 bases in between. The CDR3 has 14 residues. CDR3 nucleotide sequence: TGTGCCAGCAGCTCCCGCATAGTTCGGCATGGCTACACCTTC. It encodes CASSSRIVRHGYTF.

This clonotype was found many times. V gene TRBV6-1 combines with J gene TRBJ1-2; D unclear. V lost 3 bases and J lost 1, with 9 bases in between. The length of the CDR3 is 14 residues. Germline-derived CDR1 and CDR2 are MNHNS and SASEGT. CDR3 region: CASSDLPVNYGYTF. In nucleotides, the CDR3 is TGTGCCAGCAGTGATCTGCCTGTTAACTATGGCTACACCTTC.

This clonotype was picked up many times. The rearrangement uses TRBV7-3 and TRBJ2-1; D gene ambiguous. V was shortened by 10 bases and J by 5 bases, with 15 bases between the two germline ends. Looked up from germline, CDR1 is SGHTA and CDR2 is FQGTGA. The CDR3 runs to 13 residues. For the CDR3, the DNA is TGTGCCACCTCCCTTTATGGGAACAATGAGCAGTTCTTC. Translation: CATSLYGNNEQFF.